This T cell receptor (beta chain) was sequenced for a study of OX40 agonist ivuxolimab in advanced cancers. Study-wide context: Each patient was given ivuxolimab into a vein every 2 weeks, at 0.01 to 10 mg/kg. Partial responses were seen in three patients, one with hepatocellular carcinoma and two with cutaneous melanoma.

On this clone itself: The antigen is undetermined.

Data came from immunoSEQ multiplex PCR; TCRdb stores just in-frame clones and leaves some out. The sample records approximately 92,000 clones, approximately 95% being singletons. Trimming removed 2 bases from V and 6 bases from J, with 11 bases in between. The CDR3 is 14 amino acids. Germline-derived CDR1 and CDR2 are MDHEN and SYDVKM. Points from the study as a whole: Antigens targeted by the expanded peripheral T cells were not determined. Researchers report that CD8+ T cells had, on average, more expanded clones than CD4+.

This chain connects TRBV28 to TRBJ2-1; D is ambiguous. The source was CD4+ or CD8+ T cells sorted from blood, collected in a trial of the OX40 agonist ivuxolimab. This TCR was sampled from an adult with an advanced solid tumor such as melanoma, head and neck, liver or kidney cancer. This CDR3 reads CASSLVRITNEQFF. The DNA for the CDR3 is TGTGCCAGCAGTTTAGTTAGAATTACCAATGAGCAGTTCTTC.